This TCR beta chain was found in a study of shared clonotypes between healthy human individuals. Study-wide results and caveats: Against clonotypes common to all four donors, non-shared ones had lower generation probabilities. A handful of donors shared approximately 5% of their naive CD4 clonotypes.

Germline assignment: CDR1 SGHAT and CDR2 FQNNGV. CDR3 length equals 17 residues. J was trimmed by 1 base and V by 2 bases; bases with no gene match: 5. At deep level, the assay was performed. TCRdb's table, derived via immunoSEQ multiplex PCR, lists solely in-frame clones and lacks some. The repertoire holds around 1.5 million clones, with 95% to 99% as singletons. Concerning this clone: Its antigen remains unidentified.

The sequence was collected from a young man in good health. The material sequenced was naive CD4+ T cells sorted from blood. The subset here: CD45RA+ positively selected. The chain couples TRBV11-2 to TRBJ2-7; 13 bases map to TRBD2. Here the CDR3 reads CASSLYRGLAGSYEQYF. CDR3 nucleotide sequence: TGTGCCAGCAGCTTATATAGGGGACTAGCGGGATCCTACGAGCAGTACTTC.